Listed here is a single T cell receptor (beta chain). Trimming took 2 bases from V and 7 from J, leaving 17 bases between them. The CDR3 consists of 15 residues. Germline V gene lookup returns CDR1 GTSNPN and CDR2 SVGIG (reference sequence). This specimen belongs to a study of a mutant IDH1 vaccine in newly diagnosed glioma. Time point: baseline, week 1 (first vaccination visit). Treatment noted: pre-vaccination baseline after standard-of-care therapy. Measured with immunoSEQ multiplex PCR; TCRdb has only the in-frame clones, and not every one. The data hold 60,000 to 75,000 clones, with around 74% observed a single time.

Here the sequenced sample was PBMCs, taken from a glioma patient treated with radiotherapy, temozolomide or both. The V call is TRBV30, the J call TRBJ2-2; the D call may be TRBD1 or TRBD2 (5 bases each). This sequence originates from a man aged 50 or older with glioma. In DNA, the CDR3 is TGTGCCTGGAGTCCCCCAATGGGGGTAAACGGGGAGCTGTTTTTT. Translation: CAWSPPMGVNGELFF.